The rows below give T cell receptor beta chains drawn from one sample of a study of blood T cell repertoires in COVID-19. Using immunoSEQ multiplex PCR, the repertoire was profiled, and TCRdb retains in-frame clones only, with some absent. The repertoire holds more than 95,000 clones, with approximately 78% as singletons. The specimen was peripheral blood. These receptors originate from a woman of 80 years or more with acute or convalescent COVID-19. CDR3s include the opening cysteine and the closing phenylalanine or tryptophan.

V gene,J gene,CDR3 protein
TRBV2,TRBJ2-5,CASSEERGQTQYF
TRBV9,TRBJ2-3,CASSVEGTSVGTDTQYF
TRBV2,TRBJ2-1,CASSEKSGTRVGYNEQFF
TRBV28,TRBJ1-5,CASSPGTGRLVGNQPQHF
TRBV19,TRBJ1-1,CASSMKGVGTEAFF
TRBV5-5,TRBJ1-2,CASSFGQGNGYTF
TRBV7-9,TRBJ2-7,CASSPQNSWEQYF
TRBV9,TRBJ1-5,CASSAGNQPQHF
TRBV5-1,TRBJ1-3,CASSLTGQEGSGNTIYF
TRBV27,TRBJ1-3,CASQSVGGTAGNTIYF
TRBV24-1,TRBJ2-6,CATSGGLGANVLTF
TRBV11-3,TRBJ2-2,CASRTGTSTGELFF
TRBV27,TRBJ2-2,CASMTMGGYTGELFF
TRBV5-1,TRBJ1-4,CASSFPGGPSEKLFF
TRBV29-1,TRBJ2-3,CSVRTPSTDTQYF
TRBV6-5,TRBJ2-5,CASTSNRGRGETQYF
TRBV18,TRBJ2-7,CASSPQGNSYEQYF
TRBV28,TRBJ2-2,CASIATGLAEGIGELFF
TRBV5-1,TRBJ2-7,CASSPAGDQDEQYF
TRBV24-1,TRBJ2-2,CATSDWTSGSRTGELFF
TRBV2,TRBJ1-1,CASSTRTGLTEAFF
TRBV7-9,TRBJ1-4,CASSLYLTGWNEKLFF
TRBV7-2,TRBJ1-1,CASSAGTGALNTEAFF
TRBV6-5,TRBJ1-1,CASSYPSLGGTEAFF
TRBV7-8,TRBJ2-1,CASSPQVQFF
TRBV7-2,TRBJ2-3,CASSPRRTDTQYF
TRBV27,TRBJ2-4,CASGNAGTSKNIQYF
TRBV5-1,TRBJ1-1,CASSLMGQGAIGTEAFF
TRBV3-1/TRBV3-2,TRBJ2-3,CASSQDISPDTQYF
TRBV27,TRBJ1-6,CASRIGRVWDSPLHF
TRBV7-2,TRBJ2-4,CASSFTGTSLIQYF
TRBV7-9,TRBJ1-4,CASSLAAGHNEKLFF
TRBV6-5,TRBJ2-1,CASTHGSPYNEQFF
TRBV11-2,TRBJ2-3,CASSLGLAGAADTQYF
TRBV4-1,TRBJ1-5,CASSQDGASAAQPQHF
TRBV27,TRBJ2-4,CASRRLAGEGGVAKNIQYF
TRBV19,TRBJ1-1,CASSADGSRAFF
TRBV5-8,TRBJ2-7,CASRRRMSSYEQYF
TRBV18,TRBJ2-3,CASSPEGGRSTDTQYF